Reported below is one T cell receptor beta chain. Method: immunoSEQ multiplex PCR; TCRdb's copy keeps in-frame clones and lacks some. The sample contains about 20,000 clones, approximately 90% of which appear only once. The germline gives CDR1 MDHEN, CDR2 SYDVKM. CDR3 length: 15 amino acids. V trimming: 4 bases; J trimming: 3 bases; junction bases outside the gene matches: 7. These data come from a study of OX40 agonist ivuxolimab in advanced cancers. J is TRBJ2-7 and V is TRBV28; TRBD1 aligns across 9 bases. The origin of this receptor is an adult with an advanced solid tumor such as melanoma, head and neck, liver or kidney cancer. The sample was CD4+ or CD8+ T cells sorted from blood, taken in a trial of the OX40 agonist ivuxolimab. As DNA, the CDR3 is TGTGCCAGCAGTTCTCACCGGGACAGGGTCTACGAGCAGTACTTC. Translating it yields CASSSHRDRVYEQYF.